The 15 T cell receptor beta chains below all came from one sample that was sequenced in a study of control samples from healthy donors and cancer patients. This table comes from immunoSEQ multiplex PCR, and its TCRdb copy is limited to in-frame clones, with some not included. The sample yields around 75,000 clones, roughly 92% seen once. Source material: blood. The receptors were sampled from a woman aged 60-70 years in good health.

This clone has only one observation. The V and J genes are TRBV25-1 and TRBJ1-1; D is uncertain. CDR1 MGHDK and CDR2 SYGVNS come from the germline V gene. Trimming pared 4 bases from V and 5 bases from J, leaving 14 bases between. The CDR3 consists of 14 residues. The CDR3 bases are TGTGCCAGCAGTGTATCGGGGATCAGGACTGAAGCTTTCTTT. It codes for CASSVSGIRTEAFF. The full variable domain, completed using reference TRBV25-1 and TRBJ1-1, is EADIYQTPRYLVIGTGKKITLECSQTMGHDKMYWYQQDPGMELHLIHYSYGVNSTEKGDLSSESTVSRIRTEHFPLTLESARPSHTSQYLCASSVSGIRTEAFFGQGTRLTVV.

The rearrangement links TRBV14 to TRBJ1-1; no clear D. Germline V gives CDR1 SGHDN, CDR2 FVKESK. V was shortened by 4 bases and J by 1 base, with 7 bases between the two germline ends. The CDR3 loop spans 13 amino acids. The CDR3: CASSLYWNTEAFF. The CDR3 DNA reads as TGTGCCAGCAGCCTTTATTGGAACACTGAAGCTTTCTTT.

The J gene is TRBJ2-1, the V gene TRBV10-3; TRBD1 matches at 10 bases. Germline assignment: CDR1 ENHRY and CDR2 SYGVKD. CDR3 length: 15 residues. With 3 bases clipped from V and 4 bases from J, the junction kept 3 bases outside the gene matches. The CDR3 sequence is CAISDPGQGYNEQFF. CDR3 nucleotides: TGTGCCATCAGTGATCCGGGACAGGGGTACAATGAGCAGTTCTTC.

The chain recombines TRBV7-9 with TRBJ1-3; 8 bases line up with TRBD1. With V trimmed by 5 bases and J by 0 bases, 9 bases remained unmatched. This CDR3 comprises 17 residues. In germline, CDR1 is SEHNR, CDR2 FQNEAQ (reference sequence). CDR3 DNA: TGTGCCAGCAGCCCCATCCTACAGGGGGTCTCTGGAAACACCATATATTTT. This gives the protein CASSPILQGVSGNTIYF.

The DNA of the CDR3 is TGTGCCAGCAGCGGGCAGTACGAGCAGTACTTC. It is translated as CASSGQYEQYF. The chain employs TRBV7-8 and TRBJ2-7; D call uncertain. V was trimmed by 5 bases and J by 4 bases, leaving 6 bases between them. Germline values: CDR1 SGHVS, CDR2 FQNEAQ. This CDR3 has 11 residues.

The chain recombines TRBV5-1 with TRBJ2-3; TRBD2 aligns across 8 bases. The germline V gene has CDR1 SGHRS and CDR2 YFSETQ. The CDR3 is made up of 15 amino acids. Trimming took 1 base from V and 2 from J; bases not matched to a gene: 3. This CDR3 is CASSLTSGYTDTQYF. The CDR3 region has the DNA TGCGCCAGCAGCTTGACTAGCGGCTACACAGATACGCAGTATTTT. Combining the CDR3 with reference TRBV5-1 and TRBJ2-3 gives the whole variable domain KAGVTQTPRYLIKTRGQQVTLSCSPISGHRSVSWYQQTPGQGLQFLFEYFSETQRNKGNFPGRFSGRQFSNSRSEMNVSTLELGDSALYLCASSLTSGYTDTQYFGPGTRLTVL.

The chain couples TRBV28 to TRBJ2-4, with TRBD2 matching over 9 bases. Germline-derived CDR1 and CDR2 are MDHEN and SYDVKM. The CDR3 runs to 14 residues. V lost 6 bases and J lost 6; bases outside the gene matches: 6. The CDR3, as DNA: TGTGCCAGCAGGGCGGGAGGGCCTGGAAACATTCAGTACTTC. This encodes CASRAGGPGNIQYF.

The rearrangement joins TRBV5-4 to TRBJ1-6; D remains ambiguous. V was pared by 0 bases and J by 5 bases, with 6 bases between. This CDR3 comprises 14 residues. From germline, CDR1 is SGHNT and CDR2 YYREEE (reference sequence). In nucleotides, the CDR3 is TGTGCCAGCAGCTTGGACCAGAATAATTCACCCCTCCACTTT. Protein: CASSLDQNNSPLHF. Complete variable domain (other parts from reference TRBV5-4 and TRBJ1-6): ETGVTQSPTHLIKTRGQQVTLRCSSQSGHNTVSWYQQALGQGPQFIFQYYREEENGRGNFPPRFSGLQFPNYSSELNVNALELDDSALYLCASSLDQNNSPLHFGNGTRLTVT.

The chain links TRBV6-1 to TRBJ2-3; D ambiguous. The CDR3 loop spans 14 amino acids. Trimming cost V 3 bases and J 1 base, with 8 bases left between them. CDR1 is MNHNS, CDR2 SASEGT, per germline. CDR3 protein: CASSEQSGTDTQYF. The CDR3, as DNA: TGTGCCAGCAGTGAGCAGTCAGGCACAGATACGCAGTATTTT.

This chain uses TRBV4-1 with TRBJ2-5; 10 nucleotides line up with TRBD2. Germline assignment: CDR1 MGHRA and CDR2 YSYEKL. The CDR3 extends over 17 amino acids. V trimming: 1 base; J trimming: 1 base; junction bases outside the gene matches: 6. The CDR3 nucleotides are TGCGCCAGCAGCCAAGGGAGGCCTAGCGGGAGCCAAGAGACCCAGTACTTC. It translates to CASSQGRPSGSQETQYF.

This clone is a singleton in its sample. The gene calls are TRBV5-4 and TRBJ1-5, with D tentatively TRBD1 (5 bases). CDR1 SGHNT and CDR2 YYREEE come from the germline V gene (reference sequence). This CDR3 comprises 13 residues. V was trimmed by 3 bases and J by 10 bases, leaving 14 bases between them. The DNA of the CDR3 is TGTGCCAGCAGCTCGGGACCGAGAGGTCCCCAGCATTTT. This translates into CASSSGPRGPQHF.

The chain is built from TRBV6-1 and TRBJ2-7; TRBD2 agrees at 11 bases. Germline V gene data show CDR1 as MNHNS and CDR2 as SASEGT. The ends lost 0 bases at V and 2 bases at J; junction bases unmatched: 6. CDR3 length equals 17 residues. CDR3 sequence reads: CASSEAVIAGGPYEQYF. CDR3 coding DNA: TGTGCCAGCAGTGAAGCGGTTATAGCGGGAGGGCCCTACGAGCAGTACTTC.

The rearrangement links TRBV29-1 to TRBJ2-7, with 10 bases fitting TRBD1. CDR1 is SQVTM, CDR2 ANQGSEA, per germline. Trimming cost V 6 bases and J 3 bases; bases outside gene matches: 8. The CDR3 covers 14 residues. CDR3 sequence (DNA): TGCAGCGTCCGGACGGGACAGGGGCTCTACGAGCAGTACTTC. This codes for CSVRTGQGLYEQYF.

This clone was counted once. The sample has other DNA sequences that encode this CDR3 too. The chain combines TRBV9 with TRBJ1-4, with 8 nucleotides matching TRBD1. Losses at the gene ends were 1 base for V and 8 bases for J; bases not matched to a gene: 7. Germline CDR1 reads SGDLS; CDR2 reads YYNGEE. The CDR3 totals 15 residues. The CDR3 DNA is TGTGCCAGCAGCGTACAGGGACAGGTCCCCGAAAAACTGTTTTTT. Translated: CASSVQGQVPEKLFF.

The rearrangement uses TRBV2 and TRBJ1-4; no reliable D call. The CDR3 length is 14 residues. The V and J ends lost 2 bases and 7 bases respectively, with 11 bases between them. Germline-derived CDR1 and CDR2 are SNHLY and FYNNEI. The CDR3 loop reads CASSERQFAEKLFF. As DNA, the CDR3 is TGTGCCAGCAGTGAAAGACAATTCGCTGAAAAACTGTTTTTT.